This TCR beta chain was obtained from a study of T cells in Graves' hyperthyroidism and ophthalmopathy. Template material for amplifying TCR beta CDR3 regions consisted of RNA transcripts. The primer set for the first-round RT-PCR of the TCR CDR3 was HTBI. MiXCR was run by TCRdb on the multiplex PCR reads, yielding one entry per CDR3 protein. The sample includes fewer than 200,000 distinct CDR3 sequences, over 7.5% of them seen just once. J gave up 5 bases and V 4 bases, and 5 bases lay outside the gene matches. Germline assignment: CDR1 SGHRS and CDR2 YFSETQ. CDR3 length: 13 amino acids. Findings and limits, study-wide: A model using 13 V-J features told ophthalmopathy apart from stable hyperthyroidism. Most thyroid clonotypes expanded above 0.001 appeared in blood too.

In its sample, this clonotype was seen many times. Its specificity is unknown. It was uncontrolled infection, other autoimmune disease, pregnancy or lactation that excluded patients. The blood sample predates any ophthalmopathy symptoms, coming from first hyperthyroidism diagnosis. The chain uses TRBV5-1 and TRBJ1-2; 7 nucleotides agree with TRBD1. Sequenced input: blood. The clonotype originates from a young woman with Graves' hyperthyroidism that later progressed to Graves' ophthalmopathy. The CDR3 nucleotides read TGCGCCAGCAGCCGGGGACAGACATATGGCTACACCTTC. It is translated as CASSRGQTYGYTF.